The rows below give T cell receptor beta chains drawn from one sample of a study of blood T cells in healthy people across ages. TCRdb passed the 5' RACE reads through MiXCR, listing each CDR3 protein once. The sample includes about 720,000 distinct CDR3 sequences, approximately 25% of them seen just once. These data also formed part of another study, on T cells of mothers and their children.

Sequenced material: blood. These TCRs come from a boy aged 5 to 17 in good health. CDR3s include the opening cysteine and the closing phenylalanine or tryptophan. The D gene is left open where the match is weak. Clone size is stated in some rows and not others, as once, few, many or a class when expanded.

J gene: TRBJ1-2
V gene: TRBV29-1
D gene: -
clone size: -
CDR3 DNA: TGCAGCGCTCAGGGTACCTATGGCTACACCTTC
CDR3 protein: CSAQGTYGYTF

J gene: TRBJ1-1
V gene: TRBV29-1
D gene: -
clone size: -
CDR3 DNA: TGCAGCGTTGAAGCCCCCGGTAAGACCCACACTGGAGCTTTCTTT
CDR3 protein: CSVEAPGKTHTGAFF

J gene: TRBJ2-1
V gene: TRBV5-6
D gene: -
clone size: -
CDR3 DNA: TGTGCCAGCAGCTTGACCGGGAGCAACAATGAGCAGTTCTTC
CDR3 protein: CASSLTGSNNEQFF

J gene: TRBJ2-7
V gene: TRBV27
D gene: -
clone size: few
CDR3 DNA: TGTGCCAGCAGTCCCTCGAGCTCCTACGAGCAGTACTTC
CDR3 protein: CASSPSSSYEQYF

J gene: TRBJ2-3
V gene: TRBV15
D gene: -
clone size: few
CDR3 DNA: TGTGCCACCAGCAGAGGGGACGGGAACCGCGCAGATACGCAGTATTTT
CDR3 protein: CATSRGDGNRADTQYF

J gene: TRBJ1-4
V gene: TRBV4-3
D gene: -
clone size: few
CDR3 DNA: TGCGCCAGCAGCCCCGACGCGGGGTGGGGGGAAAAACTGTTTTTT
CDR3 protein: CASSPDAGWGEKLFF

J gene: TRBJ2-3
V gene: TRBV9
D gene: -
clone size: -
CDR3 DNA: TGTGCCAGCAGCTTCGGTTCCTTGGGGGATACGCAGTATTTT
CDR3 protein: CASSFGSLGDTQYF

J gene: TRBJ1-3
V gene: TRBV29-1
D gene: -
clone size: -
CDR3 DNA: TGCAGCGTTGAAACAGACACCATATATTTT
CDR3 protein: CSVETDTIYF

J gene: TRBJ2-2
V gene: TRBV20-1
D gene: -
clone size: few
CDR3 DNA: TGCAGTGCCAAAAAAACAGGGTTGGACACCGGGGAGCTGTTTTTT
CDR3 protein: CSAKKTGLDTGELFF

J gene: TRBJ2-1
V gene: TRBV5-1
D gene: -
clone size: few
CDR3 DNA: TGCGCCAGCAGCTTGTTTTCTTTGAATGAGCAGTTCTTC
CDR3 protein: CASSLFSLNEQFF

J gene: TRBJ1-4
V gene: TRBV18
D gene: -
clone size: few
CDR3 DNA: TGTGCCAGCTCACTCCAACAGGAGGAAAAACTGTTTTTT
CDR3 protein: CASSLQQEEKLFF

J gene: TRBJ2-1
V gene: TRBV6-6
D gene: TRBD1
clone size: -
CDR3 DNA: TGTGCCAGCAGTACTGGGACAGGGGGCCACAATGAGCAGTTCTTC
CDR3 protein: CASSTGTGGHNEQFF

J gene: TRBJ2-2
V gene: TRBV7-6
D gene: -
clone size: -
CDR3 DNA: TGTGCCAGCAGCTTAGGGGGGTCCTACACCGGGGAGCTGTTTTTT
CDR3 protein: CASSLGGSYTGELFF

J gene: TRBJ2-7
V gene: TRBV25-1
D gene: TRBD1
clone size: few
CDR3 DNA: TGTGCCAGCAGTGATCCCCGGACAGGGCTTGCCTACGAGCAGTACTTC
CDR3 protein: CASSDPRTGLAYEQYF

J gene: TRBJ1-4
V gene: TRBV3-1
D gene: -
clone size: few
CDR3 DNA: TGTGCCAGCAGCCTGACACCAGCAGAGGAAAAACTGTTTTTT
CDR3 protein: CASSLTPAEEKLFF

J gene: TRBJ2-7
V gene: TRBV5-6
D gene: -
clone size: -
CDR3 DNA: TGTGCCAGCAGCCAGACAGGTTCCTCCGAGCAGTACTTC
CDR3 protein: CASSQTGSSEQYF

J gene: TRBJ1-4
V gene: TRBV20-1
D gene: -
clone size: once
CDR3 DNA: TGCAGTGCTAGAGATGGCAGGATGAATGAAAAACTGTTTTTT
CDR3 protein: CSARDGRMNEKLFF

J gene: TRBJ2-1
V gene: TRBV20-1
D gene: -
clone size: -
CDR3 DNA: TGCAGTGCTAGAACTATTAAGAGCTCCTACAATGAGCAGTTCTTC
CDR3 protein: CSARTIKSSYNEQFF

J gene: TRBJ2-2
V gene: TRBV28
D gene: TRBD1
clone size: few
CDR3 DNA: TGTGCCAGCACCTCAGGGGGCGCGAACACCGGGGAGCTGTTTTTT
CDR3 protein: CASTSGGANTGELFF

J gene: TRBJ2-4
V gene: TRBV12-3/TRBV12-4
D gene: TRBD1
clone size: few
CDR3 DNA: TGTGCCGGCAGTTTAAGTGGACAGGGGGGTGACTTC
CDR3 protein: CAGSLSGQGGDF

J gene: TRBJ2-3
V gene: TRBV18
D gene: -
clone size: few
CDR3 DNA: TGTGCCAGCTCAACTTCGGGAGATACGCAGTATTTT
CDR3 protein: CASSTSGDTQYF

J gene: TRBJ2-5
V gene: TRBV29-1
D gene: TRBD2
clone size: -
CDR3 DNA: TGCAGCGTTTTAGCCCCGGGACTAGCGGGAGCGGAGACCCAGTACTTC
CDR3 protein: CSVLAPGLAGAETQYF

J gene: TRBJ2-7
V gene: TRBV7-9
D gene: -
clone size: -
CDR3 DNA: TGTGCCAGCAGCCCAAGGGGCAGGGGAACCTACGAGCAGTACTTC
CDR3 protein: CASSPRGRGTYEQYF

J gene: TRBJ2-5
V gene: TRBV7-2
D gene: -
clone size: -
CDR3 DNA: TGTGCCAGCAGCTTTTATTCTCAAGAGACCCAGTACTTC
CDR3 protein: CASSFYSQETQYF

J gene: TRBJ2-7
V gene: TRBV4-1
D gene: TRBD1
clone size: few
CDR3 DNA: TGCGCCAGCAGCCAAGAAGGTGGGACAGGAGTCTACGAGCAGTACTTC
CDR3 protein: CASSQEGGTGVYEQYF

J gene: TRBJ2-1
V gene: TRBV4-3
D gene: TRBD2
clone size: -
CDR3 DNA: TGCGCCAGCAGCCAAGATGGGGGACTAGCGGGCAATGAGCAGTTCTTC
CDR3 protein: CASSQDGGLAGNEQFF

J gene: TRBJ1-1
V gene: TRBV10-2
D gene: -
clone size: many
CDR3 DNA: TGCGCCAGCACTCGGCAGGGCGACACTGAAGCTTTCTTT
CDR3 protein: CASTRQGDTEAFF

J gene: TRBJ2-1
V gene: TRBV29-1
D gene: -
clone size: few
CDR3 DNA: TGCAGCGTTGAAGGGCGACAAAGCTCCTACAATGAGCAGTTCTTC
CDR3 protein: CSVEGRQSSYNEQFF

J gene: TRBJ2-5
V gene: TRBV6-2/TRBV6-3
D gene: -
clone size: -
CDR3 DNA: TGTGCCAGCTGGGGTAGGGGGACCCAGTACTTC
CDR3 protein: CASWGRGTQYF

J gene: TRBJ2-1
V gene: TRBV18
D gene: -
clone size: few
CDR3 DNA: TGTGCCAGCTCACCACCCCTCTACAATGAGCAGTTCTTC
CDR3 protein: CASSPPLYNEQFF

J gene: TRBJ2-7
V gene: TRBV29-1
D gene: -
clone size: -
CDR3 DNA: TGCAGCGTTGAAAATAGGGGACCCTTCTACGAGCAGTACTTC
CDR3 protein: CSVENRGPFYEQYF

J gene: TRBJ2-4
V gene: TRBV6-6
D gene: -
clone size: -
CDR3 DNA: TGTGCCAGCAGACAGACGGGAAACATTCAGTACTTC
CDR3 protein: CASRQTGNIQYF

J gene: TRBJ2-2
V gene: TRBV20-1
D gene: -
clone size: once
CDR3 DNA: TGCAGTGCCCCTCGAAAGGGGCTAGGCACCGGGGAGCTGTTTTTT
CDR3 protein: CSAPRKGLGTGELFF

J gene: TRBJ2-5
V gene: TRBV2
D gene: TRBD2
clone size: -
CDR3 DNA: TGTGCCAGCAGTGAAGCGCAGCAGCGGGGGAAAGAGACCCAGTACTTC
CDR3 protein: CASSEAQQRGKETQYF

J gene: TRBJ2-7
V gene: TRBV18
D gene: TRBD1
clone size: -
CDR3 DNA: TGTGCCAGCTCACTTCACAGGGGGAACGACGAGCAGTACTTC
CDR3 protein: CASSLHRGNDEQYF

J gene: TRBJ2-4
V gene: TRBV7-2
D gene: TRBD2
clone size: many
CDR3 DNA: TGTGCCAGCAGCTTGTTAACTAGCGGGGGCCCCAAAAACATTCAGTACTTC
CDR3 protein: CASSLLTSGGPKNIQYF

J gene: TRBJ2-7
V gene: TRBV7-9
D gene: -
clone size: -
CDR3 DNA: TGTGCCAGCAGCTTAGCGGGGGTATCAGGGGACCCCTACGAGCAGTACTTC
CDR3 protein: CASSLAGVSGDPYEQYF

J gene: TRBJ2-2
V gene: TRBV7-9
D gene: -
clone size: -
CDR3 DNA: TGTGCCAGCAGCGACGGTAGCAGCTTCACCGGGGAGCTGTTTTTT
CDR3 protein: CASSDGSSFTGELFF

J gene: TRBJ2-1
V gene: TRBV5-6
D gene: TRBD2
clone size: many
CDR3 DNA: TGTGCCAGCAGCGGGCTTTGGGCCGGGGGACTAGCGGAAAACAATGAGCAGTTCTTC
CDR3 protein: CASSGLWAGGLAENNEQFF

J gene: TRBJ1-6
V gene: TRBV7-2
D gene: -
clone size: few
CDR3 DNA: TGTGCCAGCAGCTGCTGCCTGGGACCCCGGGGCGATTCCCTCCACTTT
CDR3 protein: CASSCCLGPRGDSLHF

J gene: TRBJ1-5
V gene: TRBV27
D gene: -
clone size: few
CDR3 DNA: TGTGCCAGCAGTCCATTTTCGGCGGGACGGTTCGGCAATCAGCCCCAGCATTTT
CDR3 protein: CASSPFSAGRFGNQPQHF

J gene: TRBJ2-7
V gene: TRBV20-1
D gene: -
clone size: -
CDR3 DNA: TGCAGTGCTAGTGTGTCAGGGGAAAAATTGAAGCAGTACTTC
CDR3 protein: CSASVSGEKLKQYF

J gene: TRBJ2-3
V gene: TRBV29-1
D gene: TRBD2
clone size: -
CDR3 DNA: TGCAGCGTTGAATCGCTAGCGGCCACAGATACGCAGTATTTT
CDR3 protein: CSVESLAATDTQYF

J gene: TRBJ2-2
V gene: TRBV29-1
D gene: TRBD1
clone size: -
CDR3 DNA: TGCAGCGTTGAAGGCTCGGACAGGGTCACCGGGGAGCTGTTTTTT
CDR3 protein: CSVEGSDRVTGELFF

J gene: TRBJ2-1
V gene: TRBV25-1
D gene: -
clone size: many
CDR3 DNA: TGTGCCAGCAGTGTTTCAGCGGCTAGCTCCTACAATGAGCAGTTCTTC
CDR3 protein: CASSVSAASSYNEQFF

J gene: TRBJ2-7
V gene: TRBV12-3/TRBV12-4
D gene: -
clone size: few
CDR3 DNA: TGTGCCAGCAGGTCCCTGGACAGACCCTACGAGCAGTACTTC
CDR3 protein: CASRSLDRPYEQYF

J gene: TRBJ2-7
V gene: TRBV3-1
D gene: TRBD1
clone size: -
CDR3 DNA: TGTGCCAGCAGCCACGGACAGGGGGTGAGCGAGCAGTACTTC
CDR3 protein: CASSHGQGVSEQYF

J gene: TRBJ1-5
V gene: TRBV3-1
D gene: -
clone size: few
CDR3 DNA: TGTGCCAGCAGCCAAGATGGACAGTTCAATCAGCCCCAGCATTTT
CDR3 protein: CASSQDGQFNQPQHF

J gene: TRBJ1-2
V gene: TRBV19
D gene: -
clone size: few
CDR3 DNA: TGTGCCAGTAGGAGACAGGCGGTCGATGGCTACACCTTC
CDR3 protein: CASRRQAVDGYTF

J gene: TRBJ1-2
V gene: TRBV29-1
D gene: -
clone size: -
CDR3 DNA: TGCAGCGTTGATGGCCTCTCGGATGCTTATGGCTACACCTTC
CDR3 protein: CSVDGLSDAYGYTF

J gene: TRBJ2-2
V gene: TRBV6-1
D gene: -
clone size: -
CDR3 DNA: TGTGCCAGCAGATGGCGGTTCGAGGACGGGGAGCTGTTTTTT
CDR3 protein: CASRWRFEDGELFF

J gene: TRBJ1-1
V gene: TRBV20-1
D gene: TRBD1
clone size: many
CDR3 DNA: TGCAGTGCTACAGGGGGGACTGAAGCTTTCTTT
CDR3 protein: CSATGGTEAFF

J gene: TRBJ2-2
V gene: TRBV28
D gene: -
clone size: -
CDR3 DNA: TGTGCCAGCAGCCGGCTGGGGAACACCGGGGAGCTGTTTTTT
CDR3 protein: CASSRLGNTGELFF

J gene: TRBJ2-7
V gene: TRBV5-8
D gene: TRBD2
clone size: few
CDR3 DNA: TGTGCCAGCAGCTTGGGGGGAGGGCCGAACGAGCAGTACTTC
CDR3 protein: CASSLGGGPNEQYF

J gene: TRBJ2-7
V gene: TRBV6-2/TRBV6-3
D gene: -
clone size: -
CDR3 DNA: TGTGCCAGCGCCTGGGACCTCAACTACGAGCAGTACTTC
CDR3 protein: CASAWDLNYEQYF

J gene: TRBJ1-6
V gene: TRBV12-5
D gene: -
clone size: -
CDR3 DNA: TGTGCTAGTGTCGGATCTCCCGGGTCACCCCTCCACTTT
CDR3 protein: CASVGSPGSPLHF